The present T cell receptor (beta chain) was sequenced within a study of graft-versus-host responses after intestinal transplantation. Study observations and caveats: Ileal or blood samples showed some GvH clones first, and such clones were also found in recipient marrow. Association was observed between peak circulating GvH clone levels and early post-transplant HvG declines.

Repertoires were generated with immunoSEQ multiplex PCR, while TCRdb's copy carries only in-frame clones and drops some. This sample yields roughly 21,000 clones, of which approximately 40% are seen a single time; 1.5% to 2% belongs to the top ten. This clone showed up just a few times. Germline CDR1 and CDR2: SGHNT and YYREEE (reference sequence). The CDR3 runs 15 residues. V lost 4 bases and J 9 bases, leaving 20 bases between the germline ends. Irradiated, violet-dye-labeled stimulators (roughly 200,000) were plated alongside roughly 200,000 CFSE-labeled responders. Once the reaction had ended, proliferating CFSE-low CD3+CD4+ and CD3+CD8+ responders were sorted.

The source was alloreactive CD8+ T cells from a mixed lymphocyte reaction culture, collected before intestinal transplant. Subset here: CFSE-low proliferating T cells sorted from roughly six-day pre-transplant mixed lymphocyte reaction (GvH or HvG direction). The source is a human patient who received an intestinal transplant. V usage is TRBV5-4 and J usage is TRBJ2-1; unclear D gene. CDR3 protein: CASSPRGSYVVEQFF. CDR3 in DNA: TGTGCCAGCAGCCCTCGAGGTAGCTACGTCGTTGAGCAGTTCTTC.